Listed here is a single T cell receptor (beta chain). The assay was immunoSEQ multiplex PCR, and TCRdb's table has in-frame clones only and misses some. The sample carries roughly 150,000 clones, approximately 84% recorded once. This sample was taken from a study of blood T cell repertoires in COVID-19. CDR3 length: 17 amino acids. Looked up from germline, CDR1 is SGHTA and CDR2 is FQGTGA. The V segment lost 5 bases and the J segment 6 bases; nucleotides outside the gene matches: 13. Participant reports of clinical history set cohort assignment. Source material: PBMCs or T cells enriched from blood (not recorded which). The receptor was derived from a young woman who had been exposed to COVID-19. The V gene is TRBV7-3, the J gene TRBJ2-1, with 10 bases fitting TRBD2. The CDR3 DNA sequence: TGTGCCAGCAGCCCCCGGGGATCTAGCGGGAGACTCAATGAGCAGTTCTTC. Its protein is CASSPRGSSGRLNEQFF.